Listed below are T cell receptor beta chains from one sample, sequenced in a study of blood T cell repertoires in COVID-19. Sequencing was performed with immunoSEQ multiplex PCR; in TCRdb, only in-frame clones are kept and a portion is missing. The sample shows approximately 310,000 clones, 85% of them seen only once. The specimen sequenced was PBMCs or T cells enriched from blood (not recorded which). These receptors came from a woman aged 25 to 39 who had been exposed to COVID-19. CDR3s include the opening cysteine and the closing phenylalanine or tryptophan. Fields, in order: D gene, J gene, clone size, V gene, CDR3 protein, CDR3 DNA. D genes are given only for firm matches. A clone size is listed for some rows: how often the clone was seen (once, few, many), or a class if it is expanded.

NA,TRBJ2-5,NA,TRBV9,CASSRGQETQYF,TGTGCCAGCAGCAGGGGGCAAGAGACCCAGTACTTC
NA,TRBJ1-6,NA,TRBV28,CASSLTGQGNSPLHF,TGTGCCAGCAGTTTGACGGGCCAGGGGAATTCACCCCTCCACTTT
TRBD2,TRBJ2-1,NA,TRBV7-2,CASSRPGLAINEQFF,TGTGCCAGCAGCCGTCCGGGACTAGCGATCAATGAGCAGTTCTTC
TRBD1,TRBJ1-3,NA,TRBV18,CASSHGQGPSGNTIYF,TGTGCCAGCTCCCATGGACAGGGTCCTTCTGGAAACACCATATATTTT
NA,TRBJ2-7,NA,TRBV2,CASSGSAERGHSYEQYF,TGTGCCAGCAGTGGGAGCGCCGAACGGGGACACTCCTACGAGCAGTACTTC
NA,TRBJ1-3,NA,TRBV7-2,CASSLAITASGNTIYF,TGTGCCAGCAGCTTAGCGATCACAGCTTCTGGAAACACCATATATTTT
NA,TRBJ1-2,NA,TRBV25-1,CASSETTGSYGYTF,TGTGCCAGCAGCGAAACTACAGGGTCTTATGGCTACACCTTC
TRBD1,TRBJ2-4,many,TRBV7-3,CASSSGTAAKNIQYF,TGTGCCAGCAGCTCCGGGACAGCCGCCAAAAACATTCAGTACTTC
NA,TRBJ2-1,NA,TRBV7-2,CASSLPYLASNEQFF,TGTGCCAGCAGCTTACCCTACTTGGCTAGCAATGAGCAGTTCTTC
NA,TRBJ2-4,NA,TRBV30,CAWSLGGVAKNIQYF,TGTGCCTGGAGCTTAGGAGGGGTAGCCAAAAACATTCAGTACTTC
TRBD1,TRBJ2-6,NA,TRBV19,CASSLFSGTGSPGANVLTF,TGTGCCAGTAGTCTTTTTTCCGGGACAGGGTCCCCTGGGGCCAACGTCCTGACTTTC
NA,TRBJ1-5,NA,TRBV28,CASSLTGFAPQHF,TGTGCCAGCAGTTTGACAGGATTCGCGCCCCAGCATTTT
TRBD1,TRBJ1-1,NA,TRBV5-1,CASSFGQGEPEAFF,TGCGCCAGCAGCTTCGGACAGGGGGAACCTGAAGCTTTCTTT
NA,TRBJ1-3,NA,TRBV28,CASATVGNTIYF,TGTGCCAGCGCCACAGTCGGAAACACCATATATTTT
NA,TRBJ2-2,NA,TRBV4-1,CASSHDLIATGELFF,TGCGCCAGCAGCCACGACTTGATCGCCACCGGGGAGCTGTTTTTT
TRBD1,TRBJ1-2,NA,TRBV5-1,CASSVTGDYGYTF,TGCGCCAGCAGCGTAACAGGGGATTATGGCTACACCTTC
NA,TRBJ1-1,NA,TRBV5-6,CASSFLREAEAFF,TGTGCCAGCAGCTTCTTGAGGGAGGCTGAAGCTTTCTTT
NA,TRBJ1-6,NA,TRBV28,CASSLGTQNSPLHF,TGTGCCAGCAGTCTCGGGACACAAAATTCACCCCTCCACTTT
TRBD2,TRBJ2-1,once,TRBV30,CASQGFGAGGYNEQFF,TGTGCCTCCCAGGGTTTCGGCGCGGGGGGGTACAATGAGCAGTTCTTC
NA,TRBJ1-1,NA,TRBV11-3,CASSPTVNTEAFF,TGTGCCAGCAGCCCCACAGTTAACACTGAAGCTTTCTTT
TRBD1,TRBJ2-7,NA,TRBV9,CASSVLPDRSYEQYF,TGTGCCAGCAGCGTATTGCCGGACAGGTCCTACGAGCAGTACTTC
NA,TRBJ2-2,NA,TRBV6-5,CASILTQAPGELFF,TGTGCCAGCATCCTGACACAGGCTCCCGGGGAGCTGTTTTTT
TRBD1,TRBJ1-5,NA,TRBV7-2,CASSLFLTGGRMNQPQHF,TGTGCCAGCAGCTTATTTTTGACAGGGGGTAGAATGAATCAGCCCCAGCATTTT
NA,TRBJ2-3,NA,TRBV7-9,CASSLSAGLPDTQYF,TGTGCCAGCAGCCTTTCGGCAGGGCTCCCAGATACGCAGTATTTT
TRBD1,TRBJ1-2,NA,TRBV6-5,CASSSSDRGAWNGYTF,TGTGCCAGCAGTTCCTCGGACAGGGGGGCCTGGAATGGCTACACCTTC
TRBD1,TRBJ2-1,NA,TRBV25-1,CASSGPDRLKHNEQFF,TGTGCCAGCAGTGGGCCGGACAGGCTAAAGCACAATGAGCAGTTCTTC
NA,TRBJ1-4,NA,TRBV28,CASSSNWKGALGVF,TGTGCCAGCAGCTCGAACTGGAAAGGGGCCTTAGGGGTCTTT
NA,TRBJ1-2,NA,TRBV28,CASSLSPGGDYGYTF,TGTGCCAGCAGTTTAAGCCCGGGAGGGGACTATGGCTACACCTTC
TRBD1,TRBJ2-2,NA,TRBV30,CAWSGTGNFGELFF,TGTGCCTGGAGCGGGACAGGGAATTTCGGGGAGCTGTTTTTT
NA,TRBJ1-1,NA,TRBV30,CAWSSQAHTEAFF,TGTGCCTGGAGTTCCCAGGCCCACACTGAAGCTTTCTTT
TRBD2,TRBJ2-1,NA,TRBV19,CASRSGGSYNEQFF,TGTGCCAGTCGGAGCGGGGGCTCCTACAATGAGCAGTTCTTC
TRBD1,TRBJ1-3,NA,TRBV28,CASSSYRGFSGNTIYF,TGTGCCAGCAGTTCCTACAGGGGATTTTCTGGAAACACCATATATTTT
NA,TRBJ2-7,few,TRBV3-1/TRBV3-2,CASSQELAGLTGEQYF,TGTGCCAGCAGCCAAGAATTGGCCGGCCTCACGGGCGAGCAGTACTTC
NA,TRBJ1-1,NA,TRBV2,CASSEREVGEAFF,TGTGCCAGCAGTGAACGCGAGGTAGGTGAAGCTTTCTTT
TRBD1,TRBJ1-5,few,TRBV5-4,CASSVGGAGNQPQHF,TGTGCCAGCAGCGTAGGGGGCGCTGGCAATCAGCCCCAGCATTTT
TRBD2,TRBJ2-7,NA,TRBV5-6,CASSFGLAGAREQYF,TGTGCCAGCAGCTTTGGACTAGCGGGAGCTCGCGAGCAGTACTTC
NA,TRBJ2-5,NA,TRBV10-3,CATSSGSQETQYF,TGTGCCACCTCCTCAGGGTCCCAAGAGACCCAGTACTTC
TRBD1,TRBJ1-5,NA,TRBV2,CASTLQTGSNQPQHF,TGTGCCAGCACCCTACAGACAGGGTCCAATCAGCCCCAGCATTTT
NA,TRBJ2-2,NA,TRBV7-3,CASSPNGVGGELFF,TGTGCCAGCAGCCCGAATGGAGTTGGCGGGGAGCTGTTTTTT
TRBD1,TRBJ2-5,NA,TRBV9,CASSPTGGSTETQYF,TGTGCCAGCAGCCCTACAGGGGGTTCGACAGAGACCCAGTACTTC